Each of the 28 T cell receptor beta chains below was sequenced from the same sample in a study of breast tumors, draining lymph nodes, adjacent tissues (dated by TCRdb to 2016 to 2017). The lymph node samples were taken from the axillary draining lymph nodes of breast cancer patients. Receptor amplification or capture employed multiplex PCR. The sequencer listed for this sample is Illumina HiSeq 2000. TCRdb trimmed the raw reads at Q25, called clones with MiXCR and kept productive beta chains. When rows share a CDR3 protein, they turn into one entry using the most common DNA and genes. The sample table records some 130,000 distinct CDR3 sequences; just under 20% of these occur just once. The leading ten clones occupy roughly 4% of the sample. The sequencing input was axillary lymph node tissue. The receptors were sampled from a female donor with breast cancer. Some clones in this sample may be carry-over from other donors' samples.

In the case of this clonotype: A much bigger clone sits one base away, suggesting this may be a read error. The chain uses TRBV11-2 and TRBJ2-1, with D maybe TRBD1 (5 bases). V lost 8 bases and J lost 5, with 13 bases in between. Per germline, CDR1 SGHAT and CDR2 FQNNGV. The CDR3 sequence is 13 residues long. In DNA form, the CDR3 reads TGTGCCAGCGGCAAGGGGCTCCACAATGAGCAGTTCTTC. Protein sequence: CASGKGLHNEQFF.

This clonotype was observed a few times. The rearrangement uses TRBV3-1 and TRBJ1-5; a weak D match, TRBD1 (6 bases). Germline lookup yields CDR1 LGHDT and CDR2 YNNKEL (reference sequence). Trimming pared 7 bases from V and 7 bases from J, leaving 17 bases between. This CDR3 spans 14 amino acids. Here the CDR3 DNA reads TGTGCCAGCACCTTCCGGGGGGCTGAACAGCCCCAGCATTTT. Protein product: CASTFRGAEQPQHF. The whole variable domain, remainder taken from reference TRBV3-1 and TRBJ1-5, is DTAVSQTPKYLVTQMGNDKSIKCEQNLGHDTMYWYKQDSKKFLKIMFSYNNKELIINETVPNRFSPKSPDKAHLNLHINSLELGDSAVYFCASTFRGAEQPQHFGDGTRLSIL.

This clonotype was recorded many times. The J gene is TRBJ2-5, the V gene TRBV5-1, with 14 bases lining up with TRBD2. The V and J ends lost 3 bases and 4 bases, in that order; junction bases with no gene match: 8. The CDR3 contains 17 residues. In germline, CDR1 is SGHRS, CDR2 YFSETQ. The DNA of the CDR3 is TGCGCCAGCAGCTACGGAGGCGGGACTAGCGGGGGAGAGACCCAGTACTTC. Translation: CASSYGGGTSGGETQYF.

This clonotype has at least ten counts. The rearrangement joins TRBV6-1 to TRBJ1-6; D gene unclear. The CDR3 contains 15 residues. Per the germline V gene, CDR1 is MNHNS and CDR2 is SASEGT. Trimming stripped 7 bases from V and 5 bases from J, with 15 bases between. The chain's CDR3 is CASNLLGPNNSPLHF. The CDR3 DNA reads TGTGCCAGCAATCTACTAGGACCCAATAATTCACCCCTCCACTTT.

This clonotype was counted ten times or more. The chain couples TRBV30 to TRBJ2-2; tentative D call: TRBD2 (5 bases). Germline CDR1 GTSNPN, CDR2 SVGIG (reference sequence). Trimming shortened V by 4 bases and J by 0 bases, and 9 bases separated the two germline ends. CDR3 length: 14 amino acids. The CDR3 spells CAWKRGTNTGELFF. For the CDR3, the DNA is TGTGCCTGGAAAAGAGGGACGAACACCGGGGAGCTGTTTTTT.

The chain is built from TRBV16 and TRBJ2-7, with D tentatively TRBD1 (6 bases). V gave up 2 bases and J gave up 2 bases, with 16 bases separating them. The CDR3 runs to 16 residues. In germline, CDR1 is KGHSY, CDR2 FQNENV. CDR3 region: CASSQRTGIITYEQYF. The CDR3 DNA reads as TGTGCCAGCAGCCAACGCACAGGGATCATAACCTACGAGCAGTACTTC.

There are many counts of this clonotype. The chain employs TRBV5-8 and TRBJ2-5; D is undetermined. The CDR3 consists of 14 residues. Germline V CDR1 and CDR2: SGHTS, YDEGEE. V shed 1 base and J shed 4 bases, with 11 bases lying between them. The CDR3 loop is CASSLRVARETQYF. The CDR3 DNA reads TGTGCCAGCAGCTTGCGGGTGGCGCGAGAGACCCAGTACTTC.

The CDR3 nucleotides are TGTGCCAGCAGCCAGGGGGGTGGAGGGATGGCACCCTACGAGCAGTACTTC. Its protein is CASSQGGGGMAPYEQYF. The chain joins TRBV28 to TRBJ2-7, with TRBD1 as a possible D gene (7 bases). Trimming cost V 6 bases and J 2 bases, with 23 bases left between them. The CDR3 consists of 17 residues. CDR1 is MDHEN, CDR2 SYDVKM, per germline.

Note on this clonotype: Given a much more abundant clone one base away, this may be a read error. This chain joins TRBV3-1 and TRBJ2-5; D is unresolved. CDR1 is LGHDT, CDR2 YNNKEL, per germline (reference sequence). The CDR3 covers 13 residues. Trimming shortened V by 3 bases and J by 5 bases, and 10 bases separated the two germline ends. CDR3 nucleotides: TGTGCCAGCAGCCAGGGCGGCCACGAGACCCAGTACTTC. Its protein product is CASSQGGHETQYF.

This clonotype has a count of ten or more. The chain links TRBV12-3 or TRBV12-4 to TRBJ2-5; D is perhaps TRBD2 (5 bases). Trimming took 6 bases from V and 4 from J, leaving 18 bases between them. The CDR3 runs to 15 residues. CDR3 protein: CASSLGVGGGETQYF. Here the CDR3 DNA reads TGTGCCAGCAGCCTCGGGGTTGGAGGAGGAGAGACCCAGTACTTC.

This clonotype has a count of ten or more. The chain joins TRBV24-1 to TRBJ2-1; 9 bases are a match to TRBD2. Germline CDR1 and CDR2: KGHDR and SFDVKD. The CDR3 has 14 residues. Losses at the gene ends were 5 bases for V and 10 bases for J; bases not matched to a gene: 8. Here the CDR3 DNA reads TGTGCCACCAGTGGGGTGGTAGCGGGAGAGGAGCAGTTCTTC. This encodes CATSGVVAGEEQFF.

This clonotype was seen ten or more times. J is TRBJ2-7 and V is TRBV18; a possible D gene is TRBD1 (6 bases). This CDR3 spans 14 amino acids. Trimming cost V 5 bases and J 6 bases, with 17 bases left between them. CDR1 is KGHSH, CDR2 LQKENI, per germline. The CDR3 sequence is CASSSDRLVLEQYF. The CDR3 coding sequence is TGTGCCAGCTCATCCGACAGGTTGGTTCTCGAGCAGTACTTC.

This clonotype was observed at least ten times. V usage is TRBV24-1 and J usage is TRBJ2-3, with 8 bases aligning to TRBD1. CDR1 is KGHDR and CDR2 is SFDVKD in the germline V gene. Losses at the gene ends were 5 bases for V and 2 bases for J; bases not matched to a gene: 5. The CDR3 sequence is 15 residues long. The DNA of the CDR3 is TGTGCCACCAGTGGCGGCAGGGGGCCCACAGATACGCAGTATTTT. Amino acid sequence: CATSGGRGPTDTQYF.

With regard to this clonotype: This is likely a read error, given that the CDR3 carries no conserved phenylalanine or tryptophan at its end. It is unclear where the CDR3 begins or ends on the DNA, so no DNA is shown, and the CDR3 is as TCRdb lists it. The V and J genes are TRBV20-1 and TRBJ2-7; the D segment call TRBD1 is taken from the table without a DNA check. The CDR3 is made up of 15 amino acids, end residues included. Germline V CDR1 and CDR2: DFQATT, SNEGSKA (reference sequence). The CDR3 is CSAPLFSGGRGEQHL.

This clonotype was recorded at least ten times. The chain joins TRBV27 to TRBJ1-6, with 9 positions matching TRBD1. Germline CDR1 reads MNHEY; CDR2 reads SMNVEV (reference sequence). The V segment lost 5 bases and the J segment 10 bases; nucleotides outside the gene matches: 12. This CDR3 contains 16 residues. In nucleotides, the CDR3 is TGTGCCAGCAGTCCCACGGGACAGGGTCTCGGGTCACCCCTCCACTTT. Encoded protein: CASSPTGQGLGSPLHF.

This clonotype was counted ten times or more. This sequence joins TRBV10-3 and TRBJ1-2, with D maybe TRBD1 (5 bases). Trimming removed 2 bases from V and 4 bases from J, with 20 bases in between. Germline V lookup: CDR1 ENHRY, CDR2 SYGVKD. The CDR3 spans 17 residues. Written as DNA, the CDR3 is TGTGCCATCAGTGAGAAACGGGACGGGGTACGATTCTATGGCTACACCTTC. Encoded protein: CAISEKRDGVRFYGYTF.

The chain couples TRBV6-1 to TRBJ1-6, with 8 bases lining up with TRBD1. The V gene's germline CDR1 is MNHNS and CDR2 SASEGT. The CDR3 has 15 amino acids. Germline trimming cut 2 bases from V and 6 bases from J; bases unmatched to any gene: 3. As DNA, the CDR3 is TGTGCCAGCAGTGAACAGGGGGCGGCTAATTCACCCCTCCACTTT. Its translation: CASSEQGAANSPLHF.

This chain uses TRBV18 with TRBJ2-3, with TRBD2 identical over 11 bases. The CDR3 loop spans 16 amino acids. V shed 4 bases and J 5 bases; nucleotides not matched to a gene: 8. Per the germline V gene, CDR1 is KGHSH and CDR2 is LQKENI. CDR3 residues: CASSQGTSGAEDTQYF. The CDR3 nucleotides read TGTGCCAGCTCACAAGGGACTAGCGGAGCTGAAGATACGCAGTATTTT.

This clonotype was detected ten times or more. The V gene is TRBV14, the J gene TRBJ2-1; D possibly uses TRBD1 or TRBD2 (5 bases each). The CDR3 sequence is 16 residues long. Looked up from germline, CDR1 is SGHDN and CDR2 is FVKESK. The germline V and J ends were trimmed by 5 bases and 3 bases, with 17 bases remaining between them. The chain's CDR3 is CASSKSGGVGYNEQFF. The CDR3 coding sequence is TGTGCCAGCAGCAAGTCTGGGGGAGTCGGCTACAATGAGCAGTTCTTC.

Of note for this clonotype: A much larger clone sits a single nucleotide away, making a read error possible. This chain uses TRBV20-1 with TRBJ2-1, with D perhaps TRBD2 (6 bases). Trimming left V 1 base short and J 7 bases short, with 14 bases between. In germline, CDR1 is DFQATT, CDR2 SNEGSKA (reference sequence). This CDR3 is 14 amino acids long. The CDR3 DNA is TGCAGTGCTAGAGCGGCTGGCGGGAAGAATGAGCAGTTCTTC. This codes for CSARAAGGKNEQFF.

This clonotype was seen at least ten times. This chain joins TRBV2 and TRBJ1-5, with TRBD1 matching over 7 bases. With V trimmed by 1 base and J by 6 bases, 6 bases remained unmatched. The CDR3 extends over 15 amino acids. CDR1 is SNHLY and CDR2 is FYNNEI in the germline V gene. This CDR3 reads CASSEVGGGGQPQHF. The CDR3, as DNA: TGTGCCAGCAGTGAAGTAGGAGGGGGCGGTCAGCCCCAGCATTTT.

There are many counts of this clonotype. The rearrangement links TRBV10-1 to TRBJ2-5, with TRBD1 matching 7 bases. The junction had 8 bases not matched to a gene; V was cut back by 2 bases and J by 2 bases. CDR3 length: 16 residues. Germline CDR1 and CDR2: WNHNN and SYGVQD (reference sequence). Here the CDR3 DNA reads TGCGCCAGCAGTGAGAGTAGGGGACAGTCACAAGAGACCCAGTACTTC. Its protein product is CASSESRGQSQETQYF.

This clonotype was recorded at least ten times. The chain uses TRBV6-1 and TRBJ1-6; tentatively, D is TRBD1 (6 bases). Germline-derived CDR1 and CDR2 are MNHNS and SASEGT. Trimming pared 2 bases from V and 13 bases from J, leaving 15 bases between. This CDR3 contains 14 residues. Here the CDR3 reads CASSESGDLFPLHF. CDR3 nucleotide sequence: TGTGCCAGCAGTGAATCAGGGGACCTCTTCCCCCTCCACTTT.

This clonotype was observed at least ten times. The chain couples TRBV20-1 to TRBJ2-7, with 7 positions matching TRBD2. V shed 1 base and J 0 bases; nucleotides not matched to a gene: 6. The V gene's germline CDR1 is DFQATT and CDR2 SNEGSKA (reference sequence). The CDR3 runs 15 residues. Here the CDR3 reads CSARVLAYGSYEQYF. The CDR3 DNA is TGCAGTGCTAGAGTACTAGCGTACGGCTCCTACGAGCAGTACTTC.

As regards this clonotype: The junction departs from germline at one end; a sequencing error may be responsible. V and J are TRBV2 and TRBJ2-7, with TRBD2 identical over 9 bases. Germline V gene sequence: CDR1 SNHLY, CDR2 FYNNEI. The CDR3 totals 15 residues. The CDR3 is CASSEGAGGLDEQYF. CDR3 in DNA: TGTGCCAGCAGCGAAGGGGCGGGAGGGCTTGACGAGCAGTACTTC.

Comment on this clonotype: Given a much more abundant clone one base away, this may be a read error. This CDR3 is CACSGTSGTDTQYF. The DNA for the CDR3 is TGTGCCTGCAGCGGGACTAGCGGGACAGATACGCAGTATTTT. The chain links TRBV9 to TRBJ2-3, with TRBD2 matching over 12 bases. Germline CDR1 is SGDLS and CDR2 is YYNGEE. The CDR3 sequence is 14 residues long.

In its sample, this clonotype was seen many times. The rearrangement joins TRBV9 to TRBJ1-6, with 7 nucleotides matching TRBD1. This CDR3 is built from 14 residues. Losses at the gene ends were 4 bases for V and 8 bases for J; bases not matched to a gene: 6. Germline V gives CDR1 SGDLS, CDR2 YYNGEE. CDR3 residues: CASSPGTDDSPLHF. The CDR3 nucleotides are TGTGCCAGCAGCCCCGGGACAGATGATTCACCCCTCCACTTT. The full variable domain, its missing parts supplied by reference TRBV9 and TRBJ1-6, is DSGVTQTPKHLITATGQRVTLRCSPRSGDLSVYWYQQSLDQGLQFLIQYYNGEERAKGNILERFSAQQFPDLHSELNLSSLELGDSALYFCASSPGTDDSPLHFGNGTRLTVT.

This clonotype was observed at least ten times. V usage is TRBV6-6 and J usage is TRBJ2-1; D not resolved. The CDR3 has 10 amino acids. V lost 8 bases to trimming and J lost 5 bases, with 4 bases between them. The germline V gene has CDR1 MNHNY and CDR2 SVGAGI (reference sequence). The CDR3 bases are TGTGCCAGCTCGAACAATGAGCAGTTCTTC. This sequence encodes CASSNNEQFF.